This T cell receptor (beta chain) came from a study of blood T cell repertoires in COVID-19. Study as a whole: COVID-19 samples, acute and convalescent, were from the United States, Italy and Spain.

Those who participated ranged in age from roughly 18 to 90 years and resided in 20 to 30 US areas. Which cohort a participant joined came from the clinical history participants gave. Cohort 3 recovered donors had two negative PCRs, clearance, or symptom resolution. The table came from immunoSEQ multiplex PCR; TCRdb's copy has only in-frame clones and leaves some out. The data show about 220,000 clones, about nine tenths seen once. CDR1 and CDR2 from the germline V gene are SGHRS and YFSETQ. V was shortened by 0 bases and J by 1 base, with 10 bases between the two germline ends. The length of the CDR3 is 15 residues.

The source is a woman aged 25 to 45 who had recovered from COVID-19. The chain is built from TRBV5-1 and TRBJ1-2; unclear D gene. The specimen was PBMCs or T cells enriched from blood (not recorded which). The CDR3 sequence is CASSLDLTRNYGYTF. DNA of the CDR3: TGCGCCAGCAGCTTGGATCTAACGCGTAACTATGGCTACACCTTC.